The 20 T cell receptor beta chains presented below share a single source sample, sequenced in a study of prognosis after radiotherapy for stage I lung cancer (dated by TCRdb to the early 2020s). For sequencing, an Illumina HiSeq 3000 was employed. Two rounds of multiplex PCR were performed to amplify the TCR beta CDR3 region from genomic DNA. In the first round of PCR, primers specific to each TRBV and TRBJ gene were used, and the primer sequences are filed in Chinese patent CN105087789A. TCRdb trimmed public reads at Q25 via fastp, called clones via MiXCR and kept in-frame beta chains. Duplicate CDR3 protein sequences are folded into a single record with the most common DNA and genes. This sample gives over 13,000 distinct CDR3 sequences in total; 30% of them show up just once. The ten largest clones represent roughly 12% of the sample. The sequences come from PBMCs, collected before or after stereotactic body radiation therapy (not recorded which). These receptors were collected from a donor over 45 with non-small cell lung cancer.

This clonotype was recorded many times. V usage is TRBV15 and J usage is TRBJ1-6, with 8 bases matching TRBD1. The CDR3 has 14 amino acids. Germline V gene data show CDR1 as LNHNV and CDR2 as YYDKDF (reference sequence). The V and J ends lost 3 bases and 9 bases, in that order; junction bases with no gene match: 4. The CDR3 region is CATSRDRDTSPLHF. DNA of the CDR3: TGTGCCACCAGCAGGGACAGGGATACTTCACCCCTCCACTTT.

Relative to its sample, this clonotype is medium-sized. The chain links TRBV12-3 or TRBV12-4 to TRBJ2-3; 8 nucleotides align to TRBD2. Losses at the gene ends were 7 bases for V and 7 bases for J; bases not matched to a gene: 10. This CDR3 is built from 14 residues. The CDR3 DNA reads TGTGCCAGCACCAGGCGGGGGGCTCCGTATACGCAGTATTTT. As protein: CASTRRGAPYTQYF.

Concerning this clonotype itself: Given a far larger clone just one base away, this is likely a sequencing read error. The rearrangement joins TRBV6-2 or TRBV6-3 to TRBJ2-7; tentatively, D is TRBD2 (5 bases). V shed 5 bases and J shed 6 bases, with 11 bases lying between them. The CDR3 is 12 amino acids. The germline gives CDR1 MNHEY, CDR2 SVGEGT. DNA of the CDR3: TGTGCCAGCAGTGTAGCGCTCGTCGAGCAGTACTTC. Protein sequence: CASSVALVEQYF.

By share, this clonotype counts as medium-sized (0.01 to 0.1%). This chain joins TRBV6-1 and TRBJ2-3, with 7 nucleotides matching TRBD2. The CDR3 has 16 residues. The germline gives CDR1 MNHNS, CDR2 SASEGT. Trimming at V came to 6 bases and at J to 0 bases, leaving 9 bases not matched to a gene. For the CDR3, the DNA is TGTGCCAGCAGGGAACGCGGGGGACCCAGCACAGATACGCAGTATTTT. It codes for CASRERGGPSTDTQYF.

The genes are TRBV13 and TRBJ1-2; possible D gene TRBD1, 5 bases. The V end was cut by 1 base, the J end by 9 bases, with 15 bases between. The CDR3 is 14 residues long. Germline lookup yields CDR1 PRHDT and CDR2 FYEKMQ (reference sequence). CDR3 loop: CASSLVTGSGCYTF. The CDR3 nucleotides are TGTGCCAGCAGCTTAGTTACAGGTTCAGGTTGCTACACCTTC.

The table lists this clonotype with many counts. The rearrangement links TRBV19 to TRBJ2-1; the D is unclear. The germline gives CDR1 LNHDA, CDR2 SQIVND (reference sequence). This CDR3 has 15 amino acids. V dropped 1 base and J dropped 0 bases, with 7 bases sitting between them. Here the CDR3 reads CASSIGPSSYNEQFF. The CDR3 coding sequence is TGTGCCAGTAGTATAGGACCGAGCTCCTACAATGAGCAGTTCTTC.

By share, this clonotype counts as medium-sized. The chain carries TRBV28 and TRBJ1-2; TRBD1 is a possible D gene (6 bases). CDR3 size: 16 residues. V lost 3 bases and J lost 4, with 18 bases in between. The V gene's germline CDR1 is MDHEN and CDR2 SYDVKM. This CDR3 reads CASSLSGEVGGYGYTF. CDR3 in DNA: TGTGCCAGCAGTTTGTCAGGGGAGGTTGGTGGCTATGGCTACACCTTC.

This clonotype has ten or more counts. The chain joins TRBV4-1 to TRBJ2-1; D is perhaps TRBD1 (5 bases). This CDR3 contains 15 residues. Trimming cost V 0 bases and J 4 bases, with 10 bases left between them. Germline lookup yields CDR1 MGHRA and CDR2 YSYEKL. This CDR3 reads CASSQDAGQYNEQFF. The CDR3 region has the DNA TGCGCCAGCAGCCAAGATGCTGGACAATACAATGAGCAGTTCTTC.

This chain connects TRBV20-1 to TRBJ2-1; 7 nucleotides agree with TRBD1. V shed 0 bases and J 1 base; nucleotides not matched to a gene: 3. Germline V lookup: CDR1 DFQATT, CDR2 SNEGSKA (reference sequence). The CDR3 totals 15 residues. The CDR3 DNA is TGCAGTGCTAGAGATCTACAGGGGTCCTACAATGAGCAGTTCTTC. Its translation is CSARDLQGSYNEQFF.

By share, this clonotype ranks as medium-sized. The CDR3 DNA reads as TGTGCCAGCAGTTTGAGCTCTGGGGCCAACGTCCTGACTTTC. Its protein product is CASSLSSGANVLTF. This rearrangement joins TRBV27 to TRBJ2-6; D is unresolved. From germline, CDR1 is MNHEY and CDR2 SMNVEV (reference sequence). The CDR3 totals 14 residues. V was cut by 3 bases and J by 0 bases, with 3 bases left in between.

This clonotype was recorded a few times. The junction departs from germline at one end; a sequencing error may be responsible. The chain is built from TRBV24-1 and TRBJ2-5; D unresolved. CDR1 KGHDR and CDR2 SFDVKD come from the germline V gene. The CDR3 length is 15 residues. In nucleotides, the CDR3 is TGTGCCACCAGTGACCCGACCGTCCCCCAAGAGAACCAGTACTTC. The encoded protein is CATSDPTVPQENQYF.

Of note for this clonotype: Its ends do not fully match the called genes, so a read error is possible. The chain combines TRBV6-2 or TRBV6-3 with TRBJ2-1; TRBD1 might be the D (6 bases). Per germline, CDR1 MNHEY and CDR2 SVGEGT. The length of the CDR3 is 14 residues. In DNA, the CDR3 is TGTGTCAGCAGCCTGTTGGGGGCGAGGGGGAAGCAGTTCTTC. Translation: CVSSLLGARGKQFF.

This clonotype was recorded at least ten times. The chain is built from TRBV4-2 and TRBJ2-7; TRBD2 is a possible D gene (6 bases). From germline, CDR1 is LGHNA and CDR2 YNFKEQ. The CDR3 spans 14 residues. The germline V and J ends were trimmed by 4 bases and 5 bases, with 15 bases remaining between them. In DNA, the CDR3 is TGTGCCAGCAGCCCTGCCGGAGGGTTTGACGAGCAGTACTTC. It specifies CASSPAGGFDEQYF.

This clonotype is medium-sized in the sample. This chain links TRBV6-2 or TRBV6-3 with TRBJ2-3; a possible D gene is TRBD1 (6 bases). Trimming removed 11 bases from V and 2 bases from J, with 17 bases in between. The CDR3 runs 14 residues. Germline V lookup: CDR1 MNHEY, CDR2 SVGEGT. The CDR3 is CAGQQGSYTDTQYF. Here the CDR3 DNA reads TGTGCCGGGCAACAGGGATCATACACAGATACGCAGTATTTT.

This clonotype was picked up many times. The chain joins TRBV20-1 to TRBJ1-6; a weak D match, TRBD1 (6 bases). Trimming shortened V by 3 bases and J by 7 bases, and 16 bases separated the two germline ends. Per germline, CDR1 DFQATT and CDR2 SNEGSKA (reference sequence). The CDR3 has 15 residues. CDR3 DNA sequence: TGCAGTGCTAGCTATCGGCAGGGGCGGAATTCACCCCTCCACTTT. Its protein product is CSASYRQGRNSPLHF.

This clonotype was counted ten times or more. V gene TRBV19 combines with J gene TRBJ1-2, with 9 bases aligning to TRBD1. Trimming cost V 5 bases and J 6 bases; bases outside gene matches: 7. The CDR3 is 14 residues long. Germline CDR1 reads LNHDA; CDR2 reads SQIVND (reference sequence). In DNA, the CDR3 is TGTGCCAGTAGTCCCGGGACAGGGTTTCATGGCTACACCTTC. Protein sequence: CASSPGTGFHGYTF. The complete variable domain, with remaining parts taken from reference TRBV19 and TRBJ1-2, reads DGGITQSPKYLFRKEGQNVTLSCEQNLNHDAMYWYRQDPGQGLRLIYYSQIVNDFQKGDIAEGYSVSREKKESFPLTVTSAQKNPTAFYLCASSPGTGFHGYTFGSGTRLTVV.

A note on this clonotype: The missing conserved phenylalanine or tryptophan at the end of this CDR3 makes a read error likely. CDR3 DNA: TGTGCCAGCAGCCGCCTATCTATATGGACTTCGAACACCGGGGAGCTGTTTTCT. Translation: CASSRLSIWTSNTGELFS. The V call is TRBV6-2 or TRBV6-3, the J call TRBJ2-2, with D possibly being TRBD2 (5 bases). CDR3 length equals 18 residues. Germline CDR1 MNHEY, CDR2 SVGEGT. V lost 6 bases, J lost 0 bases, and 20 bases lay in between.

This clonotype appeared once. The CDR3 nucleotides are TGTGCCAGCAGCGTCCAAGGACAGGGCTTTAAGGTTGGCACCTTC. Encoded protein: CASSVQGQGFKVGTF. The V and J genes are TRBV9 and TRBJ1-2; TRBD1 matches at 8 bases. With V trimmed by 2 bases and J by 13 bases, 16 bases remained unmatched. The CDR3 consists of 15 residues. Per the germline V gene, CDR1 is SGDLS and CDR2 is YYNGEE. The entire variable domain, with the rest obtained from reference TRBV9 and TRBJ1-2, is as follows: DSGVTQTPKHLITATGQRVTLRCSPRSGDLSVYWYQQSLDQGLQFLIQYYNGEERAKGNILERFSAQQFPDLHSELNLSSLELGDSALYFCASSVQGQGFKVGTFGSGTRLTVV.

Remarks on this clonotype: Only one base separates this from a far larger clonotype, so it likely reflects a read error. The genes are TRBV6-5 and TRBJ2-7; 8 bases match TRBD1. This CDR3 is built from 17 residues. Germline V lookup: CDR1 MNHEY, CDR2 SVGAGI. In nucleotides, the CDR3 is TGTGTCAGCAGATCGACAGGGGCGGGAAGGGACTTCTACGAGCAGTACTTC. Amino acid sequence: CVSRSTGAGRDFYEQYF.

This chain links TRBV7-2 with TRBJ2-1; 12 nucleotides line up with TRBD2. The CDR3 loop spans 16 amino acids. CDR1 SGHTA and CDR2 FQGNSA come from the germline V gene. V was clipped by 5 bases and J by 7 bases; unmatched bases: 9. The chain's CDR3 is CASSTRLAGGRNEQFF. DNA of the CDR3: TGTGCCAGCAGCACGAGGCTAGCGGGGGGGCGAAATGAGCAGTTCTTC.